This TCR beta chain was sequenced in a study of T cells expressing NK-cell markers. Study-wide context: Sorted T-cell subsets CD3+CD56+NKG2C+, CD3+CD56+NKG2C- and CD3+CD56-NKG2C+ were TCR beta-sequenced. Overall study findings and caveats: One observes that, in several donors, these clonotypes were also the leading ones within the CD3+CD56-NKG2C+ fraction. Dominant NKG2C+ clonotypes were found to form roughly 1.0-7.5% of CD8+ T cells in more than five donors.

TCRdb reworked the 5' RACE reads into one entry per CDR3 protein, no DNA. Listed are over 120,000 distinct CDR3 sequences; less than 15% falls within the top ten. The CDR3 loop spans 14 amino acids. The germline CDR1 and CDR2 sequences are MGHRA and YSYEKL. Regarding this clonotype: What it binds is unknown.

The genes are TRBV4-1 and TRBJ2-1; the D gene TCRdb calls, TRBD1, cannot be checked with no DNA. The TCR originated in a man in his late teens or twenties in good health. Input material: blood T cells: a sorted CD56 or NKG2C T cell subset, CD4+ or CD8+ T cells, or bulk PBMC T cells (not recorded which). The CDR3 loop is CASSHLQWGNEQFF.